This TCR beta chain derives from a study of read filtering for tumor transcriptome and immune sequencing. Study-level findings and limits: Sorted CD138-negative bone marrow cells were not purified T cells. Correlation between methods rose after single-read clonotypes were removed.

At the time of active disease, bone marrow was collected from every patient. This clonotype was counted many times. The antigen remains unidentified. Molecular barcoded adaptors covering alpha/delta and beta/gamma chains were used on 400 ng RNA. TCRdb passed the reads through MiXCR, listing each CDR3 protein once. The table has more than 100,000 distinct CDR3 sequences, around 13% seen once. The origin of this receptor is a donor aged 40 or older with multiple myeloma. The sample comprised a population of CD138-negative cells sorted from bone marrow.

CDR3 sequence (DNA): TGTGCCAGCAGCTTACCTGCCAGTGAGCAGTTCTTC. As protein: CASSLPASEQFF. The chain employs TRBV7-9 and TRBJ2-1; D call uncertain. Germline V CDR1 and CDR2: SEHNR, FQNEAQ (reference sequence). This CDR3 spans 12 amino acids. Trimming took 2 bases from V and 9 from J, leaving 8 bases between them.